The TCR beta chain under discussion was sequenced for a study of spatial heterogeneity in lung cancer. Study-level information: On average, each unique TCR and UMI combination appeared more than ten times in raw reads.

TCR cDNA molecules were tagged individually, and each one carried a unique molecular identifier. TCRdb re-analysed the 5' RACE reads in MiXCR, keeping a single row per CDR3 protein. The sample shows 4,000 or so distinct CDR3 sequences, 15% to 20% of them seen only once. Time point denoted: sample taken at primary tumor resection. Whole RNA, which was extracted from tumor, nontumor lung tissue or frozen PBMC, was sequenced without any cell sorting. Untreated early-stage non-small cell lung cancer patients, 72 in total, were the donors. The clonotype comes from a male donor with early-stage non-small cell lung cancer. This specimen consisted of PBMCs, obtained at surgery.

The CDR3 loop reads CASSPRGEGNNSPLHF. CDR3 DNA: TGTGCCAGCAGCCCCCGCGGGGAGGGAAATAATTCACCCCTCCACTTT. The chain carries TRBV9 and TRBJ1-6; D call uncertain. Trimming removed 4 bases from V and 5 bases from J, with 16 bases in between. The germline gives CDR1 SGDLS, CDR2 YYNGEE. The CDR3 runs to 16 residues.